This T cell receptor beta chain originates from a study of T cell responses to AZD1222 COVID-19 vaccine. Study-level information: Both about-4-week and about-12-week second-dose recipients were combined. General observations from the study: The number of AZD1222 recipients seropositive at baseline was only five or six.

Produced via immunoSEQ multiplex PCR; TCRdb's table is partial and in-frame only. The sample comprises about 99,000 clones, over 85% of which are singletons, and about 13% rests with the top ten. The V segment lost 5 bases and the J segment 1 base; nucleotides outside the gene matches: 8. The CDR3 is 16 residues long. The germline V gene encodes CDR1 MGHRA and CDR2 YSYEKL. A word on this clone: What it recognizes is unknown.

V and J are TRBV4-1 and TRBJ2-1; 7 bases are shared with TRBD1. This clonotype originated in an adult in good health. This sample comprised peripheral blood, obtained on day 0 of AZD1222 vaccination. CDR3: CASSSRTGPSYNEQFF. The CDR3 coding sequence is TGCGCCAGCAGCAGCCGGACAGGACCGTCCTACAATGAGCAGTTCTTC.